This T cell receptor (beta chain) emerged from a study of blood T cell repertoires in COVID-19. Study background: The United States, Italy and Spain provided the acute and convalescent COVID-19 samples. T cells, B-cell-depleted T cells, or PBMCs provided the cDNA or gDNA that served as material.

Trimming removed 8 bases at V and 3 bases at J, with 14 bases between. The germline V gene has CDR1 MDHEN and CDR2 SYDVKM. The CDR3 consists of 13 residues. As handled by the study authors: Reference gene primer amplification gave nucleated cell count estimates. Produced via immunoSEQ multiplex PCR; TCRdb's table is partial and in-frame only. V and J calls plus clone size are reproduced from that table; the DNA served to infer D and trimming. Of about 380,000 clones listed, 81% are singletons. The TCR sequence derives from a human donor with acute or convalescent COVID-19. The donor label of this sample is uncertain. V and J are TRBV28 and TRBJ2-7; D possibly corresponds to TRBD2 (6 bases). The sample comprised peripheral blood. CDR3 protein: CASSMGGFYEQYF. The CDR3 region has the DNA TGTGCCAGCTCGATGGGGGGATTCTACGAGCAGTACTTC.